The 17 T cell receptor beta chains below come from one sample, sequenced in a study of T cells in Graves' hyperthyroidism and ophthalmopathy. RNA transcripts provided the source from which TCR beta CDR3 regions were amplified. The TCR CDR3 first-round RT-PCR relied on the HTBI primer set. TCRdb passed the multiplex PCR reads through MiXCR, listing each CDR3 protein once. Of 300,000 or so distinct CDR3 sequences detected, 17% appear once; the ten largest clones hold just over 55%. The sequencing sample was made of blood. The receptors were sampled from a woman aged 60 to 75 with Graves' ophthalmopathy.

The chain is built from TRBV7-2 and TRBJ2-1; 9 bases align to TRBD1. The CDR3 length is 15 residues. Germline V lookup: CDR1 SGHTA, CDR2 FQGNSA. The V gene end was trimmed by 7 bases and the J gene end by 8 bases; junction bases not matched to a gene: 12. The CDR3 sequence is CASTPPGQGLDEQFF. DNA of the CDR3: TGTGCCAGCACGCCCCCGGGACAGGGTCTCGATGAGCAGTTCTTC.

This clonotype was counted many times. This chain connects TRBV6-1 to TRBJ1-6; D not certain. Germline CDR1 is MNHNS and CDR2 is SASEGT. The CDR3 runs to 13 residues. Between the trimmed V and J ends, which lost 5 bases and 10 bases, there was a span of 12 bases. The CDR3 DNA reads TGTGCCAGCAGTTATCGGGGAGACTCACCCCTCCACTTT. Translating it yields CASSYRGDSPLHF.

V is TRBV12-3 or TRBV12-4 and J is TRBJ1-1; D call uncertain. This CDR3 has 12 amino acids. Trimming took off 7 bases at V and 5 bases at J, with 11 bases between the two ends. The CDR3 region is CASIWTGTEAFF. The CDR3 DNA follows: TGTGCCAGCATTTGGACCGGGACTGAAGCTTTCTTT.

This clonotype occurred many times. The chain is built from TRBV29-1 and TRBJ2-7, with 11 bases lining up with TRBD1. The CDR3 runs 16 residues. The germline V gene encodes CDR1 SQVTM and CDR2 ANQGSEA. V shed 5 bases and J 0 bases; nucleotides not matched to a gene: 9. CDR3 in DNA: TGCAGCGTTCGGACAGGGGGCTACTCATCCTCCTACGAGCAGTACTTC. This encodes CSVRTGGYSSSYEQYF.

Ten or more counts support this clonotype. The chain carries TRBV7-9 and TRBJ1-1, with no clear D. The CDR3 loop spans 13 amino acids. Germline V lookup: CDR1 SEHNR, CDR2 FQNEAQ (reference sequence). Trimming removed 3 bases from V and 1 base from J, with 6 bases in between. Here the CDR3 reads CASSFIQNTEAFF. For the CDR3, the DNA is TGTGCCAGCAGCTTTATCCAGAACACTGAAGCTTTCTTT.

This clonotype has at least ten counts. The chain joins TRBV7-6 to TRBJ1-1, with 10 positions matching TRBD1. CDR1 is SGHVS and CDR2 is FNYEAQ in the germline V gene. Losses at the gene ends were 5 bases for V and 5 bases for J; bases not matched to a gene: 11. This CDR3 has 16 amino acids. DNA of the CDR3: TGTGCCAGCAGCCCCGGGACAGGGGTGGAAGGGACTGAAGCTTTCTTT. The encoded protein is CASSPGTGVEGTEAFF.

The chain has TRBV20-1 and TRBJ2-3; D is perhaps TRBD1 (6 bases). Germline CDR1 is DFQATT and CDR2 is SNEGSKA (reference sequence). Deletions cut 4 bases from V and 0 bases from J, with 23 bases between. This CDR3 has 18 residues. CDR3 nucleotides: TGCAGTGCTATGGGGCGGCTAACAGGGTACTGTAGCACAGATACGCAGTATTTT. Translation gives CSAMGRLTGYCSTDTQYF.

The V gene is TRBV6-2 or TRBV6-3, the J gene TRBJ1-5; TRBD1 agrees at 7 bases. Germline V lookup: CDR1 MNHEY, CDR2 SVGEGT. The CDR3 totals 14 residues. The V gene end was trimmed by 6 bases and the J gene end by 6 bases; junction bases not matched to a gene: 8. The CDR3 DNA reads TGTGCCAGCAGCCCGACAGGGTGGAGTCAGCCCCAGCATTTT. This encodes CASSPTGWSQPQHF.

This clonotype was observed at least ten times. The V gene is TRBV20-1, the J gene TRBJ2-1, with 8 bases fitting TRBD2. The CDR3 runs to 15 residues. The V gene's germline CDR1 is DFQATT and CDR2 SNEGSKA (reference sequence). J lost 2 bases, V lost 4 bases, and 7 bases had no gene match. Written as DNA, the CDR3 is TGCAGTGCTATGATACTAGCGGAGGCCTACAATGAGCAGTTCTTC. Its translation is CSAMILAEAYNEQFF.

The chain has TRBV18 and TRBJ2-7, with 10 positions matching TRBD1. This CDR3 spans 15 amino acids. Trimming cost V 3 bases and J 3 bases; bases outside gene matches: 5. The germline V gene has CDR1 KGHSH and CDR2 LQKENI. CDR3 sequence reads: CASSPSGTGVYEQYF. CDR3 DNA: TGTGCCAGCTCACCTTCCGGGACAGGGGTCTACGAGCAGTACTTC.

In its sample, this clonotype was seen many times. The V and J genes are TRBV5-4 and TRBJ2-1; D perhaps matches TRBD1 (6 bases). The V gene lost 4 bases and the J gene lost 7 bases, with 9 bases spanning the gap. The CDR3 runs to 12 residues. The germline V gene has CDR1 SGHNT and CDR2 YYREEE (reference sequence). The CDR3: CASSRQDNEQFF. The CDR3 nucleotides are TGTGCCAGCAGCCGACAGGATAATGAGCAGTTCTTC.

The chain has TRBV4-2 and TRBJ2-1; D is unclear. The ends were cut back, 0 bases at V and 11 bases at J, with 17 bases in the middle. Germline CDR1 is LGHNA and CDR2 is YNFKEQ. This CDR3 region has 15 residues. CDR3 protein: CASSQDPLELEKQFF. In nucleotides, the CDR3 is TGTGCCAGCAGCCAAGATCCCCTAGAGCTCGAGAAGCAGTTCTTC.

This clonotype was counted at least ten times. The chain employs TRBV2 and TRBJ1-2; the match to TRBD1 covers 8 bases. With V trimmed by 3 bases and J by 4 bases, 10 bases remained unmatched. This CDR3 has 16 residues. CDR1 is SNHLY, CDR2 FYNNEI, per germline. CDR3 in amino acids: CASSESRTGWIYGYTF. The CDR3, as DNA: TGTGCCAGCAGTGAGTCTCGGACAGGGTGGATCTATGGCTACACCTTC. The whole variable domain, remainder taken from reference TRBV2 and TRBJ1-2, is EPEVTQTPSHQVTQMGQEVILRCVPISNHLYFYWYRQILGQKVEFLVSFYNNEISEKSEIFDDQFSVERPDGSNFTLKIRSTKLEDSAMYFCASSESRTGWIYGYTFGSGTRLTVV.

This clonotype was counted at least ten times. The V gene is TRBV7-9, the J gene TRBJ2-7, with D perhaps matching TRBD2 (6 bases). V was clipped by 5 bases and J by 1 base, with 9 bases between them. This CDR3 region has 13 residues. From germline, CDR1 is SEHNR and CDR2 FQNEAQ (reference sequence). The CDR3: CASSPGTSYEQYF. The CDR3 region has the DNA TGTGCCAGCAGCCCAGGGACTTCCTACGAGCAGTACTTC.

This clonotype has a handful of counts. This chain joins TRBV27 and TRBJ1-6; D possibly corresponds to TRBD1 (5 bases). Germline V lookup: CDR1 MNHEY, CDR2 SMNVEV (reference sequence). The CDR3 is made up of 15 amino acids. V lost 3 bases, J lost 8 bases, and 14 bases lay in between. The DNA for the CDR3 is TGTGCCAGCAGTTTGATGGGGCTCCGGGATTCACCCCTCCACTTT. It codes for CASSLMGLRDSPLHF.

The chain links TRBV9 to TRBJ2-5, with D perhaps being TRBD1 or TRBD2 (6 bases each). Germline V lookup: CDR1 SGDLS, CDR2 YYNGEE. V lost 0 bases, J lost 4 bases, and 13 bases lay in between. The CDR3 has 15 residues. The CDR3 loop reads CASSVAGAGGETQYF. CDR3 nucleotide sequence: TGTGCCAGCAGCGTAGCGGGGGCCGGGGGAGAGACCCAGTACTTC.

The chain uses TRBV4-2 and TRBJ2-7; 9 bases align to TRBD2. CDR3 size: 15 residues. The V gene's germline CDR1 is LGHNA and CDR2 YNFKEQ. The ends lost 0 bases at V and 2 bases at J; junction bases unmatched: 2. CDR3 in DNA: TGTGCCAGCAGCCAAGAGGTAGCGGGAGCCTACGAGCAGTACTTC. The encoded protein is CASSQEVAGAYEQYF.